This TCR beta chain came from a study of CD8 T cells in Susac syndrome. After extraction with the RNeasy kit, about 0.45 to 1 ug of the RNA was reverse transcribed using random hexamers. Amplification of TCR beta CDR3 by immunoSEQ multiplex PCR spanned 54 Vbeta and 13 Jbeta. TCRdb analysed the immunoSEQ multiplex PCR reads with MiXCR anew, one entry per CDR3 protein. The sample has roughly 200,000 distinct CDR3 sequences, 85% to 95% seen once; the top ten hold around 0.16%. TEMRA cells underwent FACS enrichment and CD8+ and CD4+ T cells underwent negative isolation. V lost 7 bases and J lost 4; bases outside the gene matches: 3. This CDR3 contains 12 residues. Concerning this clonotype: The antigen is unknown.

Findings and caveats of the study: The authors acknowledged that the study's TCR sequencing and HLA analysis involved relatively few individuals.

This sequence was found in a human donor with multiple sclerosis. The chain employs TRBV12-3 or TRBV12-4 and TRBJ2-5; TRBD1 matches at 7 bases. The sequencing input was CD8+ T cells from PBMCs. CDR3 DNA: TGTGCCAGCACCCCAGGGGGAGAGACCCAGTACTTC. It translates to CASTPGGETQYF.